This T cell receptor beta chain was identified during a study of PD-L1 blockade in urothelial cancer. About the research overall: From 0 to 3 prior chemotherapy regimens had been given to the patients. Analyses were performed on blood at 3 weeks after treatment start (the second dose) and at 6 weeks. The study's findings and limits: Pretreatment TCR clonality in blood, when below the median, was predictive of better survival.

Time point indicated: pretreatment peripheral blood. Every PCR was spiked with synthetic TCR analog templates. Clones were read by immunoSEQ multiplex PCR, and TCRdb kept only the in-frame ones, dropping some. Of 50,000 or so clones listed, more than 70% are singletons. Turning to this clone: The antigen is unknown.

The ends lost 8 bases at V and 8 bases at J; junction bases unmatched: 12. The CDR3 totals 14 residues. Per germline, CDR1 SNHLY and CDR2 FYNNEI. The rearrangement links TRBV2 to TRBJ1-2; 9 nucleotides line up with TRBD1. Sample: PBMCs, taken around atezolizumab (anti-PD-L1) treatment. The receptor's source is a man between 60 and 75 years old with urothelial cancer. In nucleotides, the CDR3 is TGTGCCAGCTCGGGACAGGGTTTGCCTCAGGGCTACACCTTC. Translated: CASSGQGLPQGYTF.